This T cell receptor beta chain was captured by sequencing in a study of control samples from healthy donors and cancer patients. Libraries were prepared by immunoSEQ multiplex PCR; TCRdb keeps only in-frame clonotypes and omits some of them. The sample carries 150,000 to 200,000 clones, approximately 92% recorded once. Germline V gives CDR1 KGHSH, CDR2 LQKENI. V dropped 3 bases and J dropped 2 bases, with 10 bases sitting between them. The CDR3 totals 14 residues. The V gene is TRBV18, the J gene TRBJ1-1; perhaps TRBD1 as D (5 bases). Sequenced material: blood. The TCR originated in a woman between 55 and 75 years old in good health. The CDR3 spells CASSPLQENTEAFF. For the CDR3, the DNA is TGTGCCAGCTCACCTCTACAGGAAAACACTGAAGCTTTCTTT.